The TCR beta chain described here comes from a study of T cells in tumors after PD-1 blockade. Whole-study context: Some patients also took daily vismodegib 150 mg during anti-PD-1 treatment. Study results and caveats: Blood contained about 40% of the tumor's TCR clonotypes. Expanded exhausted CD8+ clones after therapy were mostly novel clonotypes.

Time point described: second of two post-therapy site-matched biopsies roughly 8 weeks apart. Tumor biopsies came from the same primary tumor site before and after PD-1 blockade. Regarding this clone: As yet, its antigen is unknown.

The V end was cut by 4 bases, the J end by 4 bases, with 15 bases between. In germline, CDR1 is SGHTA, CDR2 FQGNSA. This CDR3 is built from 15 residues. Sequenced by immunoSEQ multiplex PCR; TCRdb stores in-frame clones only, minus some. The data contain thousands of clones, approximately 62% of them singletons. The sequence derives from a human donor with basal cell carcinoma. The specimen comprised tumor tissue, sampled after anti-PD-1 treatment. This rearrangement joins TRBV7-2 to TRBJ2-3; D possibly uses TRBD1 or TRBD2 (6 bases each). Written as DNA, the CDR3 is TGTGCCAGCAGCTACGGGGGCCCAAGACCAGATACGCAGTATTTT. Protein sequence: CASSYGGPRPDTQYF.